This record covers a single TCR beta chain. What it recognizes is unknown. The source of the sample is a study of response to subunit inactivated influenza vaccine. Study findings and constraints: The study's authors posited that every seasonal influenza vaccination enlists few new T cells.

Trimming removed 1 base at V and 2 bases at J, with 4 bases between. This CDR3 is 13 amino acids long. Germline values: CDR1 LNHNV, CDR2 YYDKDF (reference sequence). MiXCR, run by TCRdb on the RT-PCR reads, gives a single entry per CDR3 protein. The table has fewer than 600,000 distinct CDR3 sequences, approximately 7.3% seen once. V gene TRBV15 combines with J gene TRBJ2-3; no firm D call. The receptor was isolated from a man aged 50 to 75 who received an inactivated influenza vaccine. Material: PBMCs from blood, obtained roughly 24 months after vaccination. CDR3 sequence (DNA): TGTGCCACCAGCAGAGGGATCACAGATACGCAGTATTTT. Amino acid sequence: CATSRGITDTQYF.